Listed below are T cell receptor beta chains from one sample, sequenced in a study of cytomegalovirus exposure and HLA in healthy donors. Method: immunoSEQ multiplex PCR; TCRdb's copy keeps in-frame clones and lacks some. The sample consists of under 95,000 clones, about 8% of them appearing once. The sample taken for sequencing was PBMCs. Receptors were obtained from a man in his fifties or sixties in good health and CMV-seronegative. The CDR3 runs from the conserved cysteine through the conserved F or W. Fields, in order: clone size, CDR3 length, J gene, V gene, D gene, CDR3 protein, CDR3 DNA. A D gene is named only where the DNA matches it firmly. The size of a clone is reported for some rows only, either as once, few or many, or as a class for expanded clones.

clone_size: NA; cdr3_length: 16; j_call: TRBJ2-1; v_call: TRBV6-1; d_call: NA; cdr3_aa: CASSEREGQGYNEQFF; cdr3_nt: TGTGCCAGCAGTGAACGGGAGGGACAGGGTTACAATGAGCAGTTCTTC
clone_size: NA; cdr3_length: 14; j_call: TRBJ2-5; v_call: TRBV7-8; d_call: TRBD1; cdr3_aa: CASSRDRLQETQYF; cdr3_nt: TGTGCCAGCAGCCGGGACAGGCTACAAGAGACCCAGTACTTC
clone_size: NA; cdr3_length: 14; j_call: TRBJ2-4; v_call: TRBV5-4; d_call: TRBD1; cdr3_aa: CASSFPGTENIQYF; cdr3_nt: TGTGCCAGCAGCTTCCCCGGGACAGAGAACATTCAGTACTTC
clone_size: medium-sized; cdr3_length: 12; j_call: TRBJ1-1; v_call: TRBV2; d_call: TRBD1; cdr3_aa: CGIWTGDGKAFF; cdr3_nt: TGTGGAATCTGGACAGGTGATGGAAAAGCTTTCTTT
clone_size: NA; cdr3_length: 15; j_call: TRBJ1-2; v_call: TRBV5-4; d_call: NA; cdr3_aa: CASSYFSGQNYGYTF; cdr3_nt: TGTGCCAGCAGCTATTTCTCCGGACAGAACTATGGCTACACCTTC
clone_size: NA; cdr3_length: 16; j_call: TRBJ2-1; v_call: TRBV11-1; d_call: TRBD1; cdr3_aa: CASSSQDRRSYNEQFF; cdr3_nt: TGTGCCAGCAGCTCCCAGGACAGGCGCTCCTACAATGAGCAGTTCTTC
clone_size: few; cdr3_length: 13; j_call: TRBJ1-2; v_call: TRBV13; d_call: NA; cdr3_aa: CASSSTADYGYTF; cdr3_nt: TGTGCCAGCAGCTCCACCGCGGATTATGGCTACACCTTC
clone_size: NA; cdr3_length: 16; j_call: TRBJ1-6; v_call: TRBV5-6; d_call: NA; cdr3_aa: CASSLAPGRLNSPLHF; cdr3_nt: TGTGCCAGCAGCTTGGCCCCCGGTCGTCTTAATTCACCCCTCCACTTT
clone_size: NA; cdr3_length: 15; j_call: TRBJ2-7; v_call: TRBV28; d_call: TRBD1; cdr3_aa: CASSSPGQAPYEQYF; cdr3_nt: TGTGCCAGCAGTTCTCCGGGACAGGCTCCCTACGAGCAGTACTTC
clone_size: few; cdr3_length: 13; j_call: TRBJ2-1; v_call: TRBV30; d_call: TRBD1; cdr3_aa: CAGPGQGYGEQFF; cdr3_nt: TGTGCCGGTCCGGGACAGGGGTATGGTGAGCAGTTCTTC
clone_size: few; cdr3_length: 12; j_call: TRBJ2-7; v_call: TRBV30; d_call: TRBD1; cdr3_aa: CAWSQGVGFVYF; cdr3_nt: TGTGCCTGGAGTCAGGGGGTGGGTTTTGTTTACTTC
clone_size: NA; cdr3_length: 16; j_call: TRBJ1-2; v_call: TRBV10-3; d_call: TRBD1; cdr3_aa: CAISERPGQFNYGYTF; cdr3_nt: TGTGCCATCAGTGAGAGGCCGGGACAGTTTAACTATGGCTACACCTTC
clone_size: NA; cdr3_length: 15; j_call: TRBJ2-2; v_call: TRBV28; d_call: NA; cdr3_aa: CASSDSQITWGELFF; cdr3_nt: TGTGCCAGCAGTGACTCTCAAATTACTTGGGGGGAGCTGTTTTTT
clone_size: NA; cdr3_length: 15; j_call: TRBJ1-5; v_call: TRBV30; d_call: NA; cdr3_aa: CASAEGTSQNQPQHF; cdr3_nt: TGTGCCTCCGCGGAGGGAACGAGCCAGAATCAGCCCCAGCATTTT
clone_size: NA; cdr3_length: 14; j_call: TRBJ2-7; v_call: TRBV7-2; d_call: TRBD2; cdr3_aa: CASSLGRGAYEQYF; cdr3_nt: TGTGCCAGCAGCTTAGGACGGGGGGCCTACGAGCAGTACTTC
clone_size: NA; cdr3_length: 13; j_call: TRBJ1-5; v_call: TRBV5-1; d_call: NA; cdr3_aa: CASSEETNQPQHF; cdr3_nt: TGCGCCAGCAGCGAGGAAACCAATCAGCCCCAGCATTTT
clone_size: few; cdr3_length: 15; j_call: TRBJ2-2; v_call: TRBV11-2; d_call: NA; cdr3_aa: CASSFGAPNTGELFF; cdr3_nt: TGTGCCAGCAGCTTCGGAGCCCCGAACACCGGGGAGCTGTTTTTT
clone_size: few; cdr3_length: 13; j_call: TRBJ2-5; v_call: TRBV9; d_call: TRBD1; cdr3_aa: CASSPQGAETQYF; cdr3_nt: TGTGCCAGCAGCCCACAGGGGGCAGAGACCCAGTACTTC
clone_size: few; cdr3_length: 16; j_call: TRBJ2-3; v_call: TRBV7-2; d_call: TRBD1; cdr3_aa: CASSLAAQGGTDTQYF; cdr3_nt: TGTGCCAGCAGCTTAGCGGCCCAGGGGGGCACAGATACGCAGTATTTT